This TCR beta chain was captured by sequencing in a study of blood T cell repertoires in COVID-19 (dated by TCRdb to the early 2020s). Regarding the complete study: Collaborator samples came from the United States, Italy and Spain and covered acute and convalescent phases of COVID-19. The sample metadata nearly always contained a de-identified subject ID, COVID-19 status, age in years and sex. Where available, HLA class I and class II types were taken from metadata supplied by the sample provider and were not determined by assay-based typing. The repertoires were released in a freely available public database meant as a resource for research on the immune response to SARS-CoV-2. The prospective study material was composed of cDNA or gDNA derived from T cells, B-cell-depleted T cells, or PBMCs. Samples were obtained from the ongoing ImmuneRACE study (first 160 participants) and from over 1,000 subjects provided by 6 global collaborators. The dataset comprised deeply sampled blood TCRbeta repertoires from subjects exposed to, actively infected with, or recovered from COVID-19.

V and J lose 6 bases and 7 bases, and a span of 16 bases separates them. CDR3 length: 15 amino acids, cysteine to phenylalanine. The only DNA kept is the CDR3, 45 bases in frame from the first base. For CDR1 and CDR2, the germline V gene lists KGHSH and LQKENI. Whole blood was collected in K2EDTA tubes by collaborating institutions according to the institutions' own protocols. For TCRbeta analysis, collaborators shipped samples as frozen whole blood, isolated PBMCs, or DNA extracted from either of those sample types. TCRbeta CDR3 regions were amplified from genomic DNA using the immunoSEQ Assay, a bias-controlled multiplex PCR. Per the original workflow: Within the assay, amplification of reference gene primers was used to estimate how many nucleated cells each sample contained. To quantify the absolute abundance of each unique TCRbeta CDR3 rearrangement, sequence reads were collapsed and filtered. For each sample, productive Simpson clonality was calculated as the square root of Simpson's diversity index across productive rearrangements. TCRdb's version of the immuneACCESS table is confined to in-frame rearrangements and falls short of the full clone set. An unresolved V gene accounts for under half of the shortfall where checked; the remainder is of unknown origin. That table furnishes V, J and clone size, whereas the DNA furnished D and trimming. This sample comprises about 140,000 clones, more than 65% of them detected only once. The biggest ten clones account for roughly 10% of the sample.

This clone appeared a single time. Which antigen it targets is not known. No base quality values were provided; no much bigger clone lies one nucleotide off. Study-level results and caveats: How much clinical and demographic metadata was included differed by source and by participant, and the metadata was provided uncurated.

The sequencing sample was made of peripheral blood. The receptor comes from a man aged 60-69 years with active or convalescent COVID-19. Rearrangement joined TRBV18 to TRBJ1-6, with the D gene not clear enough to name. The CDR3 amino acid sequence is: CASSPSGQINSPLHF. Here is the DNA: TGTGCCAGCTCCCCCTCTGGGCAGATCAATTCACCCCTCCACTTT.